This TCR beta chain derives from a study of beta chain features in type 1 diabetes. Study observations and caveats: Here, the possible influence of HLA type (on TCRB rearrangement) remained unresolved. Sampled from patients, naive, central memory and Treg TCRB repertoires appeared more similar than those sampled from healthy donors.

Sequencing targeted expressed TCRB transcripts, as all isolated RNA had been reverse transcribed. TCRdb's copy holds only in-frame clones and misses some; the assay was immunoSEQ multiplex PCR. Of 30,000 to 40,000 clones in the sample, roughly 64% are singletons; the top ten hold around 2%. Trimming removed 5 bases from V and 7 bases from J, with 11 bases in between. Germline lookup yields CDR1 SEHNR and CDR2 FQNEAQ (reference sequence). The CDR3 has 13 residues. Details on this clone: Antigen unknown.

The specimen was Tregs from blood. The chain links TRBV7-9 to TRBJ1-4, with D unresolved. The receptor was derived from a woman aged 25 to 39 in good health. The DNA of the CDR3 is TGTGCCAGCAGCCTAGGTGCGGTTGAAAAACTGTTTTTT. Amino acids: CASSLGAVEKLFF.